The clone carrying this T cell receptor beta chain was recorded many times. Its antigen is undetermined. This record belongs to a study of read filtering for tumor transcriptome and immune sequencing. This library used roughly 400 ng RNA and molecular barcoded adaptors spanning alpha/delta and beta/gamma chains. MiXCR was run by TCRdb on the reads, yielding one entry per CDR3 protein. This sample has tens of thousands of distinct CDR3 sequences, with approximately 15% found just once. Whole-study findings and limits: RNA-seq captured clonotypes less deeply and reliably than IR-seq.

The germline V gene encodes CDR1 MNHNS and CDR2 SASEGT. The V end lost 6 bases, the J end lost 3 bases, and 12 bases lay between the germline ends. There are 14 residues in the CDR3. The chain combines TRBV6-1 with TRBJ2-1; a possible D gene is TRBD1 (6 bases). Sample: a population of CD138-negative cells sorted from bone marrow. This clonotype originated in a donor at least 40 years old with multiple myeloma. The CDR3 loop is CASRGHGNYNEQFF. Written as DNA, the CDR3 is TGTGCCAGCAGGGGACACGGAAACTACAATGAGCAGTTCTTC.